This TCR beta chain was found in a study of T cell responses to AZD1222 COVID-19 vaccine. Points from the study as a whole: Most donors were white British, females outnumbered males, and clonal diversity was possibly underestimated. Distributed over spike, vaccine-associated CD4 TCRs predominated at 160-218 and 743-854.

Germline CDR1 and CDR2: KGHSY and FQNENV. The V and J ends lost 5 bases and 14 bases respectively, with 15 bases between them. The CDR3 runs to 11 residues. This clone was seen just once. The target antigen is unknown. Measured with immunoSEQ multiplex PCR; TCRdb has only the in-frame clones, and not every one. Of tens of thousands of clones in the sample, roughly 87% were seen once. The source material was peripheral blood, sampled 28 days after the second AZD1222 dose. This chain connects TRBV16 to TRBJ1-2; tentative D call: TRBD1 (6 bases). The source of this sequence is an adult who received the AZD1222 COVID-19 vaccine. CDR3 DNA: TGTGCCAGCAGCGAGGGGACAAGTGAAACCTTC. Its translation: CASSEGTSETF.